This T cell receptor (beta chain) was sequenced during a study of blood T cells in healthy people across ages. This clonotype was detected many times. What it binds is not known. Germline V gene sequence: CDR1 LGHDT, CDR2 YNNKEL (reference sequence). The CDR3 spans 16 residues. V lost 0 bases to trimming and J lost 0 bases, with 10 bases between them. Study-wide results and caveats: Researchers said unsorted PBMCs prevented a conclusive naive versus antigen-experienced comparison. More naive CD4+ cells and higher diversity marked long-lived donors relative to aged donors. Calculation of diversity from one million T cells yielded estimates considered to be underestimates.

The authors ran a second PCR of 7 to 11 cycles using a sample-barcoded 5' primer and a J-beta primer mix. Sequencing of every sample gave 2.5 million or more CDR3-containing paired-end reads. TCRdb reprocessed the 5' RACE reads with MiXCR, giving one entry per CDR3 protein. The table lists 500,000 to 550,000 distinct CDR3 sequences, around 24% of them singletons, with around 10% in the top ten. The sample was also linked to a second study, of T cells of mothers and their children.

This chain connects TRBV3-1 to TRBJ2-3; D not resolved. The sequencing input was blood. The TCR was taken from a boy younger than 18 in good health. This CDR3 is CASSQELLLSTDTQYF. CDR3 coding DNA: TGTGCCAGCAGCCAAGAACTACTCCTGAGCACAGATACGCAGTATTTT.